This T cell receptor (beta chain) stems from a study of blood T cell repertoires in COVID-19. Across the whole study: The United States, Italy and Spain provided the acute and convalescent COVID-19 samples. From T cells, B-cell-depleted T cells, or PBMCs came the material, which was cDNA or gDNA.

Original data processing: Estimation of nucleated cell counts relied on the amplification of reference gene primers. Assay used: immunoSEQ multiplex PCR; TCRdb lists only in-frame clones, some missing. Clone size and the V and J calls come from that table; the DNA yielded D and trimming. Of hundreds of thousands of clones listed, almost 85% are singletons. The trim removed 2 bases at V and 7 bases at J, leaving 10 bases unmatched. Germline V lookup: CDR1 SGHDN, CDR2 FVKESK. The CDR3 has 17 residues. The chain employs TRBV14 and TRBJ2-1; 11 bases map to TRBD2. What was sequenced was peripheral blood. This TCR was recovered from a woman over 75 with acute or convalescent COVID-19. The CDR3 DNA follows: TGTGCCAGCAGCCAACCATCCATAGCGGGGGGGCCAAATGAGCAGTTCTTC. Its translation is CASSQPSIAGGPNEQFF. Using reference TRBV14 and TRBJ2-1 for the parts outside the CDR3, the full variable domain is EAGVTQFPSHSVIEKGQTVTLRCDPISGHDNLYWYRRVMGKEIKFLLHFVKESKQDESGMPNNRFLAERTGGTYSTLKVQPAELEDSGVYFCASSQPSIAGGPNEQFFGPGTRLTVL.